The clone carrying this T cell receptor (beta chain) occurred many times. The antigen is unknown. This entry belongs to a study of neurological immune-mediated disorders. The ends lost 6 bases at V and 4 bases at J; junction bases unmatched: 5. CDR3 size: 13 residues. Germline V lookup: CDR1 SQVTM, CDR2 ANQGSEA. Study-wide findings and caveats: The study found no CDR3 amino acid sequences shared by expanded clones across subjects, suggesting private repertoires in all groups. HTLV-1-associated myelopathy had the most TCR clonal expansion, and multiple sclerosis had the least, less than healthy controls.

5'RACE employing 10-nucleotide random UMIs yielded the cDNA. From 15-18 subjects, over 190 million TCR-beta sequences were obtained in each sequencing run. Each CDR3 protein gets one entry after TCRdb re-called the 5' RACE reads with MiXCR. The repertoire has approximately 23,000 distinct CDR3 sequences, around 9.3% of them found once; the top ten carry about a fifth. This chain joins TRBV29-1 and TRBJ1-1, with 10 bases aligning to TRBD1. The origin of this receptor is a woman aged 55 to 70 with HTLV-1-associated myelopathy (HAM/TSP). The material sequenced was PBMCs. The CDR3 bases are TGCAGCGTGTCGGGACAGGGGACCACTGAAGCTTTCTTT. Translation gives CSVSGQGTTEAFF.